This T cell receptor (beta chain) was captured by sequencing in a study of tumor-infiltrating lymphocytes in localized non-small cell lung cancer. Study-wide context: Tumor tissue and non-adjacent uninvolved lung came from each patient. General observations from the study: Recurrence-free survival showed no association with tumor T-cell fraction. Higher tumor T cell infiltration than in uninvolved lung was supported by TCRbeta sequencing. Different pieces of the same tissue were used for each assay.

Only in-frame clones appear in the TCRdb table, and some are missing; sequencing was by immunoSEQ multiplex PCR. The repertoire holds under 25,000 clones, with roughly 70% as singletons. By proportion, this clone is medium-sized. What it binds is not known. Germline CDR1 reads SNHLY; CDR2 reads FYNNEI. Trimming removed 9 bases from V and 1 base from J; junction bases left unmatched: 7. The CDR3 has 14 residues. The receptor's source is a human donor with non-small cell lung cancer. This chain uses TRBV2 with TRBJ1-1; 8 bases fit TRBD1. The sequencing sample was made of lung tumor tissue. This CDR3 reads CASTRQGSNTEAFF. Here the CDR3 DNA reads TGTGCCAGTACTCGACAGGGGTCGAACACTGAAGCTTTCTTT.